This T cell receptor (beta chain) originates from a study of shared clonotypes between healthy human individuals. Findings and limits, study-wide: The study sampled only blood, and tissue repertoires likely differ.

Of note for this clone: What it binds is not known.

In germline, CDR1 is MNHEY, CDR2 SVGAGI. CDR3 size: 14 residues. Trimming cost V 0 bases and J 4 bases, with 9 bases left between them. The assay was run at deep level. The unsorted PBMC sample used ten immunoSEQ deep assay plates. Data came from immunoSEQ multiplex PCR; TCRdb stores just in-frame clones and leaves some out. The table has 550,000 to 600,000 clones, around 80% seen once; the top ten hold approximately 12%. The donor cohort consisted entirely of Caucasian adults residing in Nashville, Tennessee. The sequencing sample was made of PBMCs. The source of this sequence is a woman aged 40 to 49 in good health. Some clones in this sample may be carry-over from other donors' samples. The chain employs TRBV6-5 and TRBJ1-2; D call uncertain. The CDR3 here is CASSYSIVSYGYTF. In DNA, the CDR3 is TGTGCCAGCAGTTACTCTATAGTCTCCTATGGCTACACCTTC.